Listed below are T cell receptor beta chains from one sample, sequenced in a study of blood T cell repertoires in COVID-19. Measured with immunoSEQ multiplex PCR; TCRdb has only the in-frame clones, and not every one. The sample records roughly 68,000 clones, 83% being singletons. Material: peripheral blood. The receptors here all came from a woman of 80 years or more with acute or convalescent COVID-19. The CDR3 runs from the conserved cysteine through the conserved F or W. D genes are given only for firm matches. Clone size, where shown, is once, few, many, or a class for clones that have expanded.

cdr3_length: 15
j_call: TRBJ1-4
d_call: .
clone_size: .
v_call: TRBV7-7
cdr3_aa: CASSLGLGGVEKLFF
cdr3_nt: TGTGCCAGCAGCTTAGGTCTGGGGGGAGTTGAAAAACTGTTTTTT

cdr3_length: 14
j_call: TRBJ1-2
d_call: .
clone_size: .
v_call: TRBV19
cdr3_aa: CASTPRVQGGGYTF
cdr3_nt: TGTGCCAGTACCCCGAGGGTCCAGGGAGGGGGCTACACCTTC

cdr3_length: 15
j_call: TRBJ1-6
d_call: TRBD1
clone_size: .
v_call: TRBV30
cdr3_aa: CAWGTGTARNSPLHF
cdr3_nt: TGTGCCTGGGGTACCGGGACAGCGAGAAATTCACCCCTCCACTTT

cdr3_length: 16
j_call: TRBJ2-7
d_call: TRBD2
clone_size: few
v_call: TRBV7-9
cdr3_aa: CASSSLAGRGSYEQYF
cdr3_nt: TGTGCCAGCAGCTCCTTAGCGGGCCGGGGCTCCTACGAGCAGTACTTC

cdr3_length: 15
j_call: TRBJ1-4
d_call: .
clone_size: once
v_call: TRBV5-6
cdr3_aa: CASSVYRSDNEKLFF
cdr3_nt: TGTGCCAGCAGCGTTTACAGGTCGGATAATGAAAAACTGTTTTTT

cdr3_length: 17
j_call: TRBJ2-5
d_call: TRBD1
clone_size: .
v_call: TRBV9
cdr3_aa: CASSGNSDRGNQETQYF
cdr3_nt: TGTGCCAGCAGCGGGAATTCGGACAGGGGAAACCAAGAGACCCAGTACTTC

cdr3_length: 16
j_call: TRBJ2-3
d_call: .
clone_size: .
v_call: TRBV6-2/TRBV6-3
cdr3_aa: CASSWIAVPGTDTQYF
cdr3_nt: TGTGCCAGCAGTTGGATAGCGGTGCCCGGTACAGATACGCAGTATTTT

cdr3_length: 15
j_call: TRBJ1-5
d_call: .
clone_size: few
v_call: TRBV18
cdr3_aa: CASSPQQTGNQPQHF
cdr3_nt: TGTGCCAGCTCACCACAACAAACAGGCAATCAGCCCCAGCATTTT

cdr3_length: 15
j_call: TRBJ2-2
d_call: TRBD1
clone_size: .
v_call: TRBV6-5
cdr3_aa: CASQGTGELTGELFF
cdr3_nt: TGTGCCAGCCAAGGGACAGGAGAGCTCACCGGGGAGCTGTTTTTT

cdr3_length: 15
j_call: TRBJ2-7
d_call: .
clone_size: .
v_call: TRBV3-1/TRBV3-2
cdr3_aa: CASSHPGLVSYEQYF
cdr3_nt: TGTGCCAGCAGCCACCCGGGACTGGTTAGCTACGAGCAGTACTTC

cdr3_length: 17
j_call: TRBJ1-5
d_call: TRBD1
clone_size: .
v_call: TRBV4-1
cdr3_aa: CASSDRDRGNSNQPQHF
cdr3_nt: TGCGCCAGCAGCGACCGGGACAGGGGGAATAGCAATCAGCCCCAGCATTTT

cdr3_length: 17
j_call: TRBJ2-1
d_call: TRBD1
clone_size: .
v_call: TRBV29-1
cdr3_aa: CSVEGQGLSSSDNEQFF
cdr3_nt: TGCAGCGTTGAAGGACAGGGCCTATCTAGCAGCGACAATGAGCAGTTCTTC

cdr3_length: 16
j_call: TRBJ1-2
d_call: TRBD1
clone_size: .
v_call: TRBV11-2
cdr3_aa: CASSPGQGGLLYGYTF
cdr3_nt: TGTGCCAGCAGCCCGGGACAGGGGGGTCTCCTGTATGGCTACACCTTC

cdr3_length: 18
j_call: TRBJ2-1
d_call: .
clone_size: .
v_call: TRBV11-3
cdr3_aa: CASSLDNRLSGSYNEQFF
cdr3_nt: TGTGCCAGCAGCTTAGATAACCGGTTGAGCGGCTCCTACAATGAGCAGTTCTTC

cdr3_length: 15
j_call: TRBJ1-6
d_call: .
clone_size: .
v_call: TRBV14
cdr3_aa: CASSQVRGYNSPLHF
cdr3_nt: TGTGCCAGCAGCCAAGTCAGGGGTTATAATTCACCCCTCCACTTT

cdr3_length: 15
j_call: TRBJ2-7
d_call: TRBD2
clone_size: .
v_call: TRBV19
cdr3_aa: CASSPGGSGSYEQYF
cdr3_nt: TGTGCCAGTAGTCCCGGGGGGTCGGGTTCCTACGAGCAGTACTTC

cdr3_length: 14
j_call: TRBJ1-1
d_call: .
clone_size: few
v_call: TRBV28
cdr3_aa: CASRGWTVGTEAFF
cdr3_nt: TGTGCCAGCAGGGGATGGACAGTCGGCACTGAAGCTTTCTTT

cdr3_length: 16
j_call: TRBJ1-4
d_call: .
clone_size: .
v_call: TRBV28
cdr3_aa: CASSLLAAGSNEKLFF
cdr3_nt: TGTGCCAGCAGTTTATTAGCGGCAGGGTCTAATGAAAAACTGTTTTTT

cdr3_length: 13
j_call: TRBJ2-7
d_call: TRBD2
clone_size: .
v_call: TRBV15
cdr3_aa: CATSVRLGGEQYF
cdr3_nt: TGTGCCACCAGCGTTCGACTCGGGGGGGAGCAGTACTTC

cdr3_length: 11
j_call: TRBJ2-7
d_call: .
clone_size: .
v_call: TRBV30
cdr3_aa: CAWTTGYEQYF
cdr3_nt: TGTGCCTGGACGACAGGCTACGAGCAGTACTTC

cdr3_length: 14
j_call: TRBJ2-7
d_call: .
clone_size: .
v_call: TRBV7-9
cdr3_aa: CASSFLTASYEQYF
cdr3_nt: TGTGCCAGCAGCTTCTTGACAGCCTCCTACGAGCAGTACTTC

cdr3_length: 16
j_call: TRBJ1-5
d_call: TRBD1
clone_size: .
v_call: TRBV5-1
cdr3_aa: CASSLGAGGSNQPQHF
cdr3_nt: TGCGCCAGCAGCTTGGGAGCAGGGGGGAGCAATCAGCCCCAGCATTTT

cdr3_length: 16
j_call: TRBJ2-1
d_call: TRBD2
clone_size: .
v_call: TRBV11-2
cdr3_aa: CASSLGLAASYNEQFF
cdr3_nt: TGTGCCAGCAGCCTCGGACTAGCGGCGTCCTACAATGAGCAGTTCTTC

cdr3_length: 17
j_call: TRBJ2-7
d_call: TRBD2
clone_size: .
v_call: TRBV30
cdr3_aa: CAWSVTGTSGISYEQYF
cdr3_nt: TGTGCCTGGAGTGTGACCGGGACTAGCGGGATCTCCTACGAGCAGTACTTC

cdr3_length: 16
j_call: TRBJ2-1
d_call: TRBD2
clone_size: .
v_call: TRBV5-4
cdr3_aa: CASSFLLAGIHNEQFF
cdr3_nt: TGTGCCAGCAGCTTCCTACTAGCGGGGATTCACAATGAGCAGTTCTTC

cdr3_length: 14
j_call: TRBJ1-5
d_call: .
clone_size: .
v_call: TRBV18
cdr3_aa: CASSPMAEDQPQHF
cdr3_nt: TGTGCCAGCTCACCAATGGCAGAAGATCAGCCCCAGCATTTT

cdr3_length: 12
j_call: TRBJ1-1
d_call: .
clone_size: few
v_call: TRBV11-3
cdr3_aa: CASSFPTGEAFF
cdr3_nt: TGTGCCAGCAGCTTTCCGACGGGTGAAGCTTTCTTT

cdr3_length: 11
j_call: TRBJ1-6
d_call: .
clone_size: .
v_call: TRBV30
cdr3_aa: CAWNENSPLHF
cdr3_nt: TGTGCCTGGAACGAGAATTCACCCCTCCACTTT

cdr3_length: 18
j_call: TRBJ2-1
d_call: TRBD2
clone_size: .
v_call: TRBV18
cdr3_aa: CASSPRFTSGGSYNEQFF
cdr3_nt: TGTGCCAGCTCACCCCGCTTCACTAGCGGAGGCTCCTACAATGAGCAGTTCTTC

cdr3_length: 15
j_call: TRBJ2-2
d_call: TRBD1
clone_size: .
v_call: TRBV28
cdr3_aa: CASSFVDRATGELFF
cdr3_nt: TGTGCCAGCAGTTTCGTGGACAGGGCGACCGGGGAGCTGTTTTTT

cdr3_length: 18
j_call: TRBJ1-2
d_call: TRBD1
clone_size: once
v_call: TRBV25-1
cdr3_aa: CASSECSGTGAFNYGYTF
cdr3_nt: TGTGCCAGCAGTGAATGTTCCGGGACAGGAGCCTTTAACTATGGCTACACCTTC

cdr3_length: 18
j_call: TRBJ1-2
d_call: .
clone_size: .
v_call: TRBV19
cdr3_aa: CASSERNDGLAANYGYTF
cdr3_nt: TGTGCCAGTAGCGAAAGAAACGACGGTCTGGCGGCGAACTATGGCTACACCTTC

cdr3_length: 21
j_call: TRBJ2-7
d_call: TRBD2
clone_size: .
v_call: TRBV10-3
cdr3_aa: CAISEFNVRIPSAGDSYEQYF
cdr3_nt: TGTGCCATCAGTGAGTTTAACGTCCGGATACCCTCAGCGGGGGATTCCTACGAGCAGTACTTC

cdr3_length: 15
j_call: TRBJ2-1
d_call: .
clone_size: .
v_call: TRBV2
cdr3_aa: CASSEDIGSYNEQFF
cdr3_nt: TGTGCCAGCAGTGAGGACATCGGCTCCTACAATGAGCAGTTCTTC

cdr3_length: 15
j_call: TRBJ1-3
d_call: .
clone_size: few
v_call: TRBV7-9
cdr3_aa: CASSLDPWHSNTIYF
cdr3_nt: TGTGCCAGCAGCTTAGACCCGTGGCATTCGAACACCATATATTTT

cdr3_length: 16
j_call: TRBJ2-2
d_call: .
clone_size: once
v_call: TRBV3-1/TRBV3-2
cdr3_aa: CASSPLRGTGTGELFF
cdr3_nt: TGTGCCAGCAGCCCGCTACGGGGGACTGGGACCGGGGAGCTGTTTTTT

cdr3_length: 15
j_call: TRBJ2-5
d_call: .
clone_size: .
v_call: TRBV5-1
cdr3_aa: CASTLTRPNQETQYF
cdr3_nt: TGCGCCAGCACCCTCACTAGGCCAAACCAAGAGACCCAGTACTTC

cdr3_length: 16
j_call: TRBJ1-4
d_call: .
clone_size: once
v_call: TRBV5-1
cdr3_aa: CASSLGGPAPGEKLFF
cdr3_nt: TGCGCCAGCAGTTTGGGAGGCCCAGCACCGGGGGAAAAACTGTTTTTT

cdr3_length: 16
j_call: TRBJ2-3
d_call: TRBD2
clone_size: .
v_call: TRBV5-1
cdr3_aa: CASSLAGGGWADTQYF
cdr3_nt: TGCGCCAGCAGCTTGGCCGGGGGGGGCTGGGCAGATACGCAGTATTTT

cdr3_length: 13
j_call: TRBJ1-4
d_call: TRBD1
clone_size: .
v_call: TRBV12-3/TRBV12-4
cdr3_aa: CASSLGQLEKLFF
cdr3_nt: TGTGCCAGCAGTTTGGGACAGCTTGAAAAACTGTTTTTT

cdr3_length: 19
j_call: TRBJ1-5
d_call: .
clone_size: .
v_call: TRBV7-8
cdr3_aa: CASSLRDWQGIVGNQPQHF
cdr3_nt: TGTGCCAGCAGCTTAAGAGATTGGCAGGGGATCGTTGGCAATCAGCCCCAGCATTTT

cdr3_length: 18
j_call: TRBJ2-3
d_call: TRBD2
clone_size: .
v_call: TRBV20-1
cdr3_aa: CSASPGLADEGVTDTQYF
cdr3_nt: TGCAGTGCTAGTCCGGGACTAGCGGACGAGGGGGTCACAGATACGCAGTATTTT

cdr3_length: 11
j_call: TRBJ1-1
d_call: .
clone_size: .
v_call: TRBV6-1
cdr3_aa: CASSPGTEAFF
cdr3_nt: TGTGCCAGCAGTCCAGGAACTGAAGCTTTCTTT

cdr3_length: 15
j_call: TRBJ2-7
d_call: TRBD2
clone_size: .
v_call: TRBV18
cdr3_aa: CASSPSGGSSYEQYF
cdr3_nt: TGTGCCAGCTCACCATCCGGGGGGAGCTCCTACGAGCAGTACTTC

cdr3_length: 12
j_call: TRBJ2-1
d_call: TRBD2
clone_size: .
v_call: TRBV3-1/TRBV3-2
cdr3_aa: CASSHGLAWQFF
cdr3_nt: TGTGCCAGCAGCCACGGACTAGCTTGGCAGTTCTTC

cdr3_length: 12
j_call: TRBJ1-2
d_call: .
clone_size: .
v_call: TRBV2
cdr3_aa: CASINGMSGYTF
cdr3_nt: TGTGCCAGCATAAATGGTATGAGTGGCTACACCTTC

cdr3_length: 13
j_call: TRBJ1-1
d_call: .
clone_size: few
v_call: TRBV5-1
cdr3_aa: CASSLGTARQAFF
cdr3_nt: TGCGCCAGCAGCTTGGGAACTGCGAGGCAAGCTTTCTTT

cdr3_length: 16
j_call: TRBJ2-1
d_call: .
clone_size: once
v_call: TRBV6-1
cdr3_aa: CASSEYPAASYNEQFF
cdr3_nt: TGTGCCAGCAGTGAGTATCCAGCGGCCTCCTACAATGAGCAGTTCTTC

cdr3_length: 14
j_call: TRBJ1-1
d_call: TRBD1
clone_size: .
v_call: TRBV3-1/TRBV3-2
cdr3_aa: CASSHLPGQVEAFF
cdr3_nt: TGTGCCAGCAGCCATTTACCCGGACAGGTAGAAGCTTTCTTT

cdr3_length: 16
j_call: TRBJ2-3
d_call: TRBD2
clone_size: .
v_call: TRBV5-5
cdr3_aa: CASSLGEGIRLGTQYF
cdr3_nt: TGTGCCAGCAGCTTGGGGGAGGGTATTCGACTAGGTACGCAGTATTTT

cdr3_length: 12
j_call: TRBJ1-2
d_call: TRBD1
clone_size: .
v_call: TRBV27
cdr3_aa: CASGTGVYGYTF
cdr3_nt: TGTGCCAGCGGGACAGGGGTCTATGGCTACACCTTC

cdr3_length: 17
j_call: TRBJ2-4
d_call: .
clone_size: .
v_call: TRBV21-1
cdr3_aa: CASSCLGPGEAKNIQYF
cdr3_nt: TGTGCCAGCAGCTGCTTAGGACCGGGAGAAGCCAAAAACATTCAGTACTTC

cdr3_length: 14
j_call: TRBJ2-2
d_call: TRBD2
clone_size: .
v_call: TRBV29-1
cdr3_aa: CSQAGGFYTGELFF
cdr3_nt: TGCAGCCAAGCGGGAGGGTTCTACACCGGGGAGCTGTTTTTT

cdr3_length: 14
j_call: TRBJ1-2
d_call: .
clone_size: .
v_call: TRBV27
cdr3_aa: CASRQAGGYYGYTF
cdr3_nt: TGTGCCAGCAGACAGGCGGGGGGATACTATGGCTACACCTTC

cdr3_length: 18
j_call: TRBJ1-5
d_call: .
clone_size: once
v_call: TRBV4-1
cdr3_aa: CASSHLDSVSYSNQPQHF
cdr3_nt: TGCGCCAGCAGCCATCTGGACAGTGTTTCTTATAGCAATCAGCCCCAGCATTTT

cdr3_length: 13
j_call: TRBJ2-2
d_call: .
clone_size: .
v_call: TRBV19
cdr3_aa: CATSGANTGELFF
cdr3_nt: TGTGCCACCTCAGGGGCGAACACCGGGGAGCTGTTTTTT

cdr3_length: 16
j_call: TRBJ1-1
d_call: .
clone_size: .
v_call: TRBV5-1
cdr3_aa: CASSSSLGQFNTEAFF
cdr3_nt: TGCGCCAGCAGCTCAAGCCTTGGGCAATTCAACACTGAAGCTTTCTTT